This entry is about one TCR beta chain. The entry originates in a study of blood T cell repertoires in COVID-19. Background on the study: Samples taken during acute and convalescent COVID-19 were collected in the United States, Italy and Spain. Nucleic acid was either cDNA or gDNA, and it came from T cells, B-cell-depleted T cells, or PBMCs.

In the original analysis: Counts of nucleated cells, estimated from reference gene primer amplification, were obtained. The assay was immunoSEQ multiplex PCR, and TCRdb's table has in-frame clones only and misses some. For V, J and clone size, that table is used; D and trimming come from the DNA. The table has over 15,000 clones, under 80% seen once. This CDR3 spans 14 amino acids. Germline assignment: CDR1 SGHTA and CDR2 FQGNSA. V was shortened by 2 bases and J by 3 bases, with 11 bases between the two germline ends. Sequences were obtained from peripheral blood. This TCR was recovered from a man between 70 and 80 years old with active or convalescent COVID-19. The rearrangement links TRBV7-2 to TRBJ2-7, with D hard to call. In nucleotides, the CDR3 is TGTGCCAGCAGCTTACCAACTCCGGGCTACGAGCAGTACTTC. Amino acids: CASSLPTPGYEQYF. The whole variable domain, remainder taken from reference TRBV7-2 and TRBJ2-7, is GAGVSQSPSNKVTEKGKDVELRCDPISGHTALYWYRQSLGQGLEFLIYFQGNSAPDKSGLPSDRFSAERTGGSVSTLTIQRTQQEDSAVYLCASSLPTPGYEQYFGPGTRLTVT.